This entry features one TCR beta chain sequence. After removal of 6 bases from V and 0 bases from J, the junction contained 10 bases not matched to a gene. Germline V gives CDR1 SGHVS, CDR2 FNYEAQ. There are 17 residues in the CDR3. Sequencing used immunoSEQ multiplex PCR; TCRdb keeps in-frame clones, though not all of them. The repertoire holds under 25,000 clones, with 65% to 85% as singletons. This record comes from a study of sequential checkpoint blockade in melanoma. Described treatment: randomized to nivolumab then ipilimumab (arm A) or the reverse (arm B). V usage is TRBV7-6 and J usage is TRBJ2-5; TRBD2 agrees at 10 bases. The TCR sequence derives from a human donor with melanoma. The sample was CD8+ T cells sorted from blood (inferred from file names), taken from a patient given nivolumab and ipilimumab in sequence. In nucleotides, the CDR3 is TGTGCCAGCAGAACCCCGGGACTAGCGAGCGACCAAGAGACCCAGTACTTC. Encoded protein: CASRTPGLASDQETQYF.